This entry describes one TCR beta chain. This specimen comes from a study of blood T cell repertoires in COVID-19. Study at large: Donors in the United States, Italy and Spain gave samples during acute or convalescent COVID-19. PBMCs, B-cell-depleted T cells, or T cells provided the cDNA or gDNA that made up the material.

The CDR3 is 14 residues long. Per the germline V gene, CDR1 is LGHNT and CDR2 is FRNRAP. V lost 1 base and J 5 bases, leaving 11 bases between the germline ends. Per the original data handling: Estimation of nucleated cell counts relied on the amplification of reference gene primers. Using immunoSEQ multiplex PCR, the repertoire was profiled, and TCRdb retains in-frame clones only, with some absent. V, J and clone size are those of that table, while D and trimming were read from the DNA. The sample consists of 150,000 or so clones, 80% to 85% of them appearing once. The TCR was taken from a human donor in a cohort sampled during active COVID-19. This sequence joins TRBV12-5 and TRBJ2-5, with D tentatively TRBD1 (5 bases). Sample: peripheral blood. CDR3 sequence: CASGLGWKGETQYF. The CDR3, as DNA: TGTGCTAGTGGTTTGGGGTGGAAGGGGGAGACCCAGTACTTC.